This entry describes one T cell receptor (beta chain). What it binds is unknown. The source of the sample is a study of cytomegalovirus exposure and HLA in healthy donors. Regarding the study as a whole: The only immune exposure information that was available was CMV serostatus.

PCR employed 60 Vbeta and 13 Jbeta primers. In the original processing: Later reanalysis found roughly 80 million unique TCR beta chains, around 10 million of them shared. Using immunoSEQ multiplex PCR, the repertoire was profiled, and TCRdb retains in-frame clones only, with some absent. V and J calls and clone size are those listed in that table; D and trimming were worked out from the DNA. The sample carries more than 100,000 clones, 55% to 75% recorded once. Germline-derived CDR1 and CDR2 are SNHLY and FYNNEI. The CDR3 extends over 17 amino acids. This sequence was found in a man in his forties or fifties in good health and CMV-seropositive. Input material: PBMCs. The chain has TRBV2 and TRBJ2-5, with unresolved D. Judging by the DNA end, TRBJ2-7 fits better; the J call may be wrong. CDR3 residues: CASSEINFSQPTYEQYF. CDR3 nucleotides: TGTGCCAGCAGTGAAATTAACTTCTCACAGCCTACCTACGAGCAGTACTTC.